The next 26 T cell receptor beta chains were all read from a single sample in a study of T cells in Graves' hyperthyroidism and ophthalmopathy. Researchers took RNA transcripts and amplified the TCR beta CDR3 regions from them. The HTBI primer set served for first-round RT-PCR of the TCR CDR3. TCRdb used MiXCR to reprocess the multiplex PCR reads, holding one entry per CDR3 protein. The data show around 400,000 distinct CDR3 sequences, with approximately 25% seen just once and more than 60% held by the top ten. The sample comprised blood. Every receptor here comes from a man aged 45-65 years with Graves' hyperthyroidism.

J is TRBJ2-7 and V is TRBV29-1; 7 nucleotides agree with TRBD1. J lost 0 bases, V lost 6 bases, and 2 bases had no gene match. The germline V gene encodes CDR1 SQVTM and CDR2 ANQGSEA. There are 12 residues in the CDR3. CDR3 DNA sequence: TGCAGCGTGACAGGGCCCTCCTACGAGCAGTACTTC. It specifies CSVTGPSYEQYF.

V is TRBV27 and J is TRBJ2-1; D perhaps matches TRBD1 (6 bases). Per the germline V gene, CDR1 is MNHEY and CDR2 is SMNVEV (reference sequence). The CDR3 runs 16 residues. Trimming stripped 4 bases from V and 0 bases from J, with 13 bases between. The CDR3 is CASSSDRPTSYNEQFF. The CDR3, as DNA: TGTGCCAGCAGTTCGGACAGACCTACCTCCTACAATGAGCAGTTCTTC.

This chain uses TRBV6-6 with TRBJ2-5; 11 bases are shared with TRBD2. V gave up 2 bases and J gave up 5 bases; unmatched junction bases: 13. Germline assignment: CDR1 MNHNY and CDR2 SVGAGI (reference sequence). The CDR3 consists of 18 residues. Here the CDR3 DNA reads TGTGCCAGCAGTTACAAGAAGGGACTAGCGGCCACAAGGGAGACCCAGTACTTC. Translating gives CASSYKKGLAATRETQYF.

This clonotype was counted a few times. The rearrangement links TRBV12-5 to TRBJ1-6, with D unclear. The CDR3 contains 12 residues. Trimming removed 5 bases at V and 6 bases at J, with 5 bases between. Germline V gene data show CDR1 as LGHNT and CDR2 as FRNRAP. CDR3 residues: CASGLTNSPLHF. CDR3 nucleotide sequence: TGTGCTAGTGGTCTGACTAATTCACCCCTCCACTTT.

The rearrangement joins TRBV13 to TRBJ1-1, with TRBD1 identical over 7 bases. The CDR3 consists of 17 residues. The ends lost 1 base at V and 1 base at J; junction bases unmatched: 9. Germline CDR1 PRHDT, CDR2 FYEKMQ (reference sequence). This CDR3 is CASSLDRRGKANTEAFF. CDR3 nucleotides: TGTGCCAGCAGCTTAGACCGCAGGGGGAAAGCGAACACTGAAGCTTTCTTT. The entire variable domain, with the rest obtained from reference TRBV13 and TRBJ1-1, is as follows: AAGVIQSPRHLIKEKRETATLKCYPIPRHDTVYWYQQGPGQDPQFLISFYEKMQSDKGSIPDRFSAQQFSDYHSELNMSSLELGDSALYFCASSLDRRGKANTEAFFGQGTRLTVV.

Written as DNA, the CDR3 is TGCAGTGCTAGGCCTCCTAGCGGGAGGGCCGAAGAGACCCAGTACTTC. It is translated as CSARPPSGRAEETQYF. V and J are TRBV20-1 and TRBJ2-5, with 12 nucleotides matching TRBD2. There are 16 residues in the CDR3. From germline, CDR1 is DFQATT and CDR2 SNEGSKA (reference sequence). The V segment lost 3 bases and the J segment 3 bases; nucleotides outside the gene matches: 8.

This CDR3 is CSASTGTGIHEQYF. The CDR3 bases are TGCAGTGCTAGTACCGGGACAGGGATCCACGAGCAGTACTTC. The J gene is TRBJ2-7, the V gene TRBV20-1; 9 positions agree with TRBD1. The germline gives CDR1 DFQATT, CDR2 SNEGSKA (reference sequence). Trimming removed 3 bases from V and 5 bases from J; junction bases left unmatched: 8. The CDR3 has 14 amino acids.

This clonotype has only a few counts. The chain combines TRBV5-1 with TRBJ2-7; 9 bases fit TRBD1. CDR1 SGHRS and CDR2 YFSETQ come from the germline V gene. Losses at the gene ends were 4 bases for V and 6 bases for J; bases not matched to a gene: 8. The CDR3 extends over 14 amino acids. CDR3 nucleotides: TGCGCCAGCAGCATTGGGACAGGGACGGGCGAGCAGTACTTC. Its protein product is CASSIGTGTGEQYF.

CDR3 DNA: TGTGCCAGCAGTTTCTCAGGGTGGGCCTCCTACGAGCAGTACTTC. This encodes CASSFSGWASYEQYF. V gene TRBV12-3 or TRBV12-4 combines with J gene TRBJ2-7; a weak D match, TRBD1 (5 bases). The CDR3 length is 15 residues. Trimming removed 3 bases from V and 0 bases from J, with 12 bases in between.

There are many counts of this clonotype. V is TRBV29-1 and J is TRBJ2-3; possibly TRBD2 for D (6 bases). Trimming removed 5 bases from V and 4 bases from J, with 16 bases in between. Germline CDR1 is SQVTM and CDR2 is ANQGSEA. This CDR3 comprises 14 residues. The CDR3 bases are TGCAGCGTTAATAGGGGAGGTTCGGCAGATACGCAGTATTTT. This encodes CSVNRGGSADTQYF.

The chain combines TRBV28 with TRBJ2-7, with TRBD2 as a possible D gene (6 bases). V was cut by 2 bases and J by 5 bases, with 16 bases left in between. Germline values: CDR1 MDHEN, CDR2 SYDVKM. CDR3 length: 15 residues. The CDR3 protein is CASSLGGRRGHEQYF. The CDR3 DNA sequence: TGTGCCAGCAGTTTAGGGGGACGGAGGGGCCACGAGCAGTACTTC.

This clonotype was counted many times. The chain recombines TRBV6-5 with TRBJ2-1; 9 nucleotides line up with TRBD2. Germline V gene lookup returns CDR1 MNHEY and CDR2 SVGAGI. V lost 0 bases and J lost 4; bases outside the gene matches: 4. The CDR3 runs 16 residues. The CDR3 spells CASSYSSAGGYNEQFF. As DNA, the CDR3 is TGTGCCAGCAGTTACTCTTCGGCGGGAGGGTACAATGAGCAGTTCTTC.

V and J are TRBV11-2 and TRBJ1-1; 9 bases match TRBD1. The germline gives CDR1 SGHAT, CDR2 FQNNGV. The CDR3 spans 13 residues. The V and J ends lost 4 bases and 6 bases, in that order; junction bases with no gene match: 3. The CDR3 sequence is CASSYDRGSEAFF. The CDR3 nucleotides read TGTGCCAGCAGCTACGACAGGGGGTCTGAAGCTTTCTTT.

This clonotype was recorded many times. The V and J genes are TRBV7-3 and TRBJ2-3; maybe TRBD1 (5 bases). CDR1 and CDR2 (germline): SGHTA, FQGTGA. CDR3 size: 15 residues. With 1 base removed from V and 4 bases from J, the gap between germline ends came to 12 bases. The CDR3 DNA reads as TGTGCCAGCAGCTTAAGTGGCGGCAGGGCAGATACGCAGTATTTT. Its protein product is CASSLSGGRADTQYF.

This clonotype showed up just a few times. This chain joins TRBV6-1 and TRBJ1-3; D remains unclear. Germline V CDR1 and CDR2: MNHNS, SASEGT. The V and J ends lost 5 bases and 0 bases respectively, with 14 bases between them. The length of the CDR3 is 16 residues. CDR3 DNA sequence: TGTGCCAGCAGTTATGGTCGGCATTTCTCTGGAAACACCATATATTTT. Translating gives CASSYGRHFSGNTIYF.

As to this clonotype: A much larger clonotype is one base distant, so this may be a read error. CDR3 bases: TGTGCCAGCAGAAGAACCGGGACTAGCGGGAACAGTGAGCAGTTCTTC. Protein sequence: CASRRTGTSGNSEQFF. The chain joins TRBV6-1 to TRBJ2-1; TRBD2 aligns across 13 bases. The length of the CDR3 is 16 residues. From germline, CDR1 is MNHNS and CDR2 SASEGT. J was trimmed by 9 bases and V by 6 bases; bases with no gene match: 11.

This clonotype has just a few counts. V and J are TRBV5-5 and TRBJ2-3; 7 bases align to TRBD1. The CDR3 length is 13 residues. V trimming: 7 bases; J trimming: 3 bases; junction bases outside the gene matches: 5. Germline-derived CDR1 and CDR2 are SGHKS and YYEKEE (reference sequence). This CDR3 reads CASVTGRTDTQYF. CDR3 coding DNA: TGTGCCAGCGTGACAGGGCGAACAGATACGCAGTATTTT. Using reference TRBV5-5 and TRBJ2-3 for the parts outside the CDR3, the full variable domain is DAGVTQSPTHLIKTRGQQVTLRCSPISGHKSVSWYQQVLGQGPQFIFQYYEKEERGRGNFPDRFSARQFPNYSSELNVNALLLGDSALYLCASVTGRTDTQYFGPGTRLTVL.

The rearrangement links TRBV5-1 to TRBJ2-1; D possibly corresponds to TRBD1 (7 bases). There are 15 residues in the CDR3. From germline, CDR1 is SGHRS and CDR2 YFSETQ. The V end was cut by 4 bases, the J end by 6 bases, with 17 bases between. DNA of the CDR3: TGCGCCAGCAGCGAGCAACCCCAGGGGGGCAATGAGCAGTTCTTC. It specifies CASSEQPQGGNEQFF.

The sample holds a few counts of this clonotype. V usage is TRBV12-3 or TRBV12-4 and J usage is TRBJ2-4; D gene ambiguous. Deletions cut 4 bases from V and 0 bases from J, with 13 bases between. This CDR3 contains 16 residues. In DNA form, the CDR3 reads TGTGCCAGCAGTTCTCAAGGAGTGTTAGCCAAAAACATTCAGTACTTC. It codes for CASSSQGVLAKNIQYF.

The rearrangement uses TRBV19 and TRBJ1-6, with TRBD1 matching 7 bases. V was pared by 0 bases and J by 7 bases, with 3 bases of the junction left unmatched. Germline CDR1 LNHDA, CDR2 SQIVND (reference sequence). CDR3 size: 15 residues. The CDR3 DNA reads as TGTGCCAGTAGTATAGACGGGACAGCCAATTCACCCCTCCACTTT. Translated, it gives CASSIDGTANSPLHF. Combining the CDR3 with reference TRBV19 and TRBJ1-6 gives the whole variable domain DGGITQSPKYLFRKEGQNVTLSCEQNLNHDAMYWYRQDPGQGLRLIYYSQIVNDFQKGDIAEGYSVSREKKESFPLTVTSAQKNPTAFYLCASSIDGTANSPLHFGNGTRLTVT.

This clonotype was found once. This rearrangement joins TRBV12-5 to TRBJ2-2, with 8 bases aligning to TRBD1. This CDR3 region has 14 residues. Germline lookup yields CDR1 LGHNT and CDR2 FRNRAP. J was trimmed by 4 bases and V by 4 bases; bases with no gene match: 2. This CDR3 reads CASGSDRVTGELFF. CDR3 DNA: TGTGCTAGTGGTTCGGACAGGGTCACCGGGGAGCTGTTTTTT. Full variable domain (rest looked up from reference TRBV12-5 and TRBJ2-2): DARVTQTPRHKVTEMGQEVTMRCQPILGHNTVFWYRQTMMQGLELLAYFRNRAPLDDSGMPKDRFSAEMPDATLATLKIQPSEPRDSAVYFCASGSDRVTGELFFGEGSRLTVL.

This clonotype was counted a few times. The V gene is TRBV6-5, the J gene TRBJ1-6, with 7 bases identical to TRBD1. V was pared by 5 bases and J by 9 bases, with 10 bases of the junction left unmatched. The CDR3 spans 15 residues. Germline-derived CDR1 and CDR2 are MNHEY and SVGAGI. The CDR3 nucleotides read TGTGCCAGCAGTATCTCGGGACAGAGGGGTTCACCCCTCCACTTT. The encoded protein is CASSISGQRGSPLHF.

In the case of this clonotype: A much larger clone differs by one base, so this may be a read error. The chain couples TRBV2 to TRBJ2-5, with no clear D. Germline V gene lookup returns CDR1 SNHLY and CDR2 FYNNEI. The CDR3 length is 12 residues. Trimming took 6 bases from V and 5 from J, leaving 10 bases between them. This CDR3 reads CASSGYKETQYF. CDR3 bases: TGTGCCAGCAGCGGTTACAAGGAGACCCAGTACTTC.

Concerning this clonotype itself: Just one base apart from a much larger clone, this may be a read error. Likely a read error: the CDR3 ends without its conserved phenylalanine or tryptophan. The rearrangement uses TRBV2 and TRBJ2-3; TRBD2 agrees at 12 bases. Losses at the gene ends were 8 bases for V and 3 bases for J; bases not matched to a gene: 6. In germline, CDR1 is SNHLY, CDR2 FYNNEI. CDR3 size: 15 residues. In DNA form, the CDR3 reads TGTGCCAGCCGACGACTAGCGGGAGTGACAGATACGCAGTATTCT. Translating gives CASRRLAGVTDTQYS.

This clonotype has a count of ten or more. V gene TRBV7-6 combines with J gene TRBJ2-3; TRBD2 matches at 11 bases. The trim removed 5 bases at V and 1 base at J, leaving 8 bases unmatched. The CDR3 extends over 17 amino acids. Germline CDR1 reads SGHVS; CDR2 reads FNYEAQ. CDR3 DNA: TGTGCCAGCAGCCTCGGACCGGGACTAGCGGGCACAGATACGCAGTATTTT. Protein sequence: CASSLGPGLAGTDTQYF.

This rearrangement joins TRBV12-3 or TRBV12-4 to TRBJ2-2; D perhaps matches TRBD2 (5 bases). The CDR3 length is 15 residues. V gave up 2 bases and J gave up 7 bases, with 14 bases separating them. The CDR3 here is CASSLSVLGVGELFF. The CDR3, as DNA: TGTGCCAGCAGTTTAAGCGTTTTGGGAGTCGGGGAGCTGTTTTTT.